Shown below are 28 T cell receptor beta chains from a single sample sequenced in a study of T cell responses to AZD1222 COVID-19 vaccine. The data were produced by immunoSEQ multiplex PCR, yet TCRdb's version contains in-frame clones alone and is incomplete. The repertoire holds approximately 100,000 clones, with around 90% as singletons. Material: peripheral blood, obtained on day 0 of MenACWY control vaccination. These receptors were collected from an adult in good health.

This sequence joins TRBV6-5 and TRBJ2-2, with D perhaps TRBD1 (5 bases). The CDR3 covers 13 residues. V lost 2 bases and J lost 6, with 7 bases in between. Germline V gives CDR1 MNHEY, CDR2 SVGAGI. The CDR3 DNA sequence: TGTGCCAGCAGTTACGGGGCCGCCGGGGAGCTGTTTTTT. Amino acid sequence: CASSYGAAGELFF.

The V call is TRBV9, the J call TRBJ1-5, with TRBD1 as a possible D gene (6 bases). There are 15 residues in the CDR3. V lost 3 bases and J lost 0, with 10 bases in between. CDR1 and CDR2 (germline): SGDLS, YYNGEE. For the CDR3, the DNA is TGTGCCAGCAGCGCAGGACAGTATAGCAATCAGCCCCAGCATTTT. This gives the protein CASSAGQYSNQPQHF.

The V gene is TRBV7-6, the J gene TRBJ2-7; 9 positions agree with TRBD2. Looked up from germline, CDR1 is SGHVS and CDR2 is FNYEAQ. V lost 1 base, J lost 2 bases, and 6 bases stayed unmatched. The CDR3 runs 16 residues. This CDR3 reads CASSLEASGITYEQYF. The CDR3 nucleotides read TGTGCCAGCAGCTTAGAGGCTAGCGGGATTACCTACGAGCAGTACTTC. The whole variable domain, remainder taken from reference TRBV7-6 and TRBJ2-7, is GAGVSQSPRYKVTKRGQDVALRCDPISGHVSLYWYRQALGQGPEFLTYFNYEAQQDKSGLPNDRFSAERPEGSISTLTIQRTEQRDSAMYRCASSLEASGITYEQYFGPGTRLTVT.

CDR3 residues: CASRTDSNQPQHF. CDR3 in DNA: TGTGCCAGCAGAACTGACAGCAATCAGCCCCAGCATTTT. This chain links TRBV28 with TRBJ1-5; D remains ambiguous. V lost 6 bases and J lost 1, with 7 bases in between. There are 13 residues in the CDR3. The germline V gene has CDR1 MDHEN and CDR2 SYDVKM.

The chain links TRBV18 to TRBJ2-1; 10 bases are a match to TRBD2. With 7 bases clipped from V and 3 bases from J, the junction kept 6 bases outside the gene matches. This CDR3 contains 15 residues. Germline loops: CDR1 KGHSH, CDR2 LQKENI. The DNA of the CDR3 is TGTGCCAGCTTAGAGGGACTAGCGCTCTACAATGAGCAGTTCTTC. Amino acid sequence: CASLEGLALYNEQFF.

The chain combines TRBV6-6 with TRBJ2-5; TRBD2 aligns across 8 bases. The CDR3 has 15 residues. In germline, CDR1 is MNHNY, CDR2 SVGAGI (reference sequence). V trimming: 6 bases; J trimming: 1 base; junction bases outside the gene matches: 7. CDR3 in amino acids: CASRLAGHSQETQYF. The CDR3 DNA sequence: TGTGCCAGCAGGCTAGCGGGCCACTCCCAAGAGACCCAGTACTTC.

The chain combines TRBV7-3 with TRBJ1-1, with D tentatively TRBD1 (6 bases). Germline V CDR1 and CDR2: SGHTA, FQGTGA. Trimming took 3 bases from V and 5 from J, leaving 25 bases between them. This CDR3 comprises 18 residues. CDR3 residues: CASSLKGRQDSGWTEAFF. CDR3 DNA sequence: TGTGCCAGCAGCTTGAAGGGGAGACAGGACTCAGGCTGGACTGAAGCTTTCTTT.

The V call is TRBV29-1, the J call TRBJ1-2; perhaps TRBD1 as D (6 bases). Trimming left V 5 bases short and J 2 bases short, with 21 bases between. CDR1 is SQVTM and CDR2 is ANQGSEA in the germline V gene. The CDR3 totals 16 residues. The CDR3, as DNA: TGCAGCGTTCGGTTTACGGGGGGCGCCTCGAACTATGGCTACACCTTC. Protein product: CSVRFTGGASNYGYTF.

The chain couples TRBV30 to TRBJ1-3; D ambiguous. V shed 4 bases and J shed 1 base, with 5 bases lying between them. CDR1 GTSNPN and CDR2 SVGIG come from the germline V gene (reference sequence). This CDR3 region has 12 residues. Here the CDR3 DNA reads TGTGCCTGGACAGATTCTGGAAACACCATATATTTT. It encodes CAWTDSGNTIYF. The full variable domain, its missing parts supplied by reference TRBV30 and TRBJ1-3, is SQTIHQWPATLVQPVGSPLSLECTVEGTSNPNLYWYRQAAGRGLQLLFYSVGIGQISSEVPQNLSASRPQDRQFILSSKKLLLSDSGFYLCAWTDSGNTIYFGEGSWLTVV.

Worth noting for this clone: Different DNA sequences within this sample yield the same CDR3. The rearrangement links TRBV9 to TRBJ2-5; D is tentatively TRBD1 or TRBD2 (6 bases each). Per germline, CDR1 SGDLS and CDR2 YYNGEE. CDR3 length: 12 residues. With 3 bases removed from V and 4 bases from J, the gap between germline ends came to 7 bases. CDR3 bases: TGTGCCAGCAGCGAGGGGGGAGAGACCCAGTACTTC. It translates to CASSEGGETQYF.

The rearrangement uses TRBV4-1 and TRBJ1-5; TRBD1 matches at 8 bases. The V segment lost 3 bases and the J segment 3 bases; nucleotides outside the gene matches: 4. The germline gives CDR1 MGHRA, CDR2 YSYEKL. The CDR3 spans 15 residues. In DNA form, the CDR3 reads TGCGCCAGCAGCCAGCCGACAGGGGACAATCAGCCCCAGCATTTT. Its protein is CASSQPTGDNQPQHF.

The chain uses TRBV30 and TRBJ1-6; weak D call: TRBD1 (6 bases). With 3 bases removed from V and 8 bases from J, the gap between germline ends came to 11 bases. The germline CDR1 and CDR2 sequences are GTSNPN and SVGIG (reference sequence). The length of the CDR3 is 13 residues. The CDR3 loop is CAWRTGGDSPLHF. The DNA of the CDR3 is TGTGCCTGGAGGACGGGGGGCGATTCACCCCTCCACTTT.

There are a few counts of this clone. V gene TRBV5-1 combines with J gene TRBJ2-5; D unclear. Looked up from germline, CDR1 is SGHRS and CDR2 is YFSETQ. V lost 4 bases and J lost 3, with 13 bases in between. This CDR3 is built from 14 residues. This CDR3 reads CASSPQGGEETQYF. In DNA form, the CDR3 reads TGCGCCAGCAGCCCCCAAGGTGGGGAAGAGACCCAGTACTTC. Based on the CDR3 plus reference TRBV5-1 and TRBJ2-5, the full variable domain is KAGVTQTPRYLIKTRGQQVTLSCSPISGHRSVSWYQQTPGQGLQFLFEYFSETQRNKGNFPGRFSGRQFSNSRSEMNVSTLELGDSALYLCASSPQGGEETQYFGPGTRLLVL.

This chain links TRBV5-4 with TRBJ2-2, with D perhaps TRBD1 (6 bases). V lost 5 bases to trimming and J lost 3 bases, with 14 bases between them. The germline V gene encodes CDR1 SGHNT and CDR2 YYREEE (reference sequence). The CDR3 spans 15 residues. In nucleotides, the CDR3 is TGTGCCAGCAGGTGGGCAGGGGAGCACACCGGGGAGCTGTTTTTT. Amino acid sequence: CASRWAGEHTGELFF.

CDR3 in DNA: TGTGCCAGCTCACCACCGAAGGCTGAGCGAGAGCAGTTCTTC. Protein product: CASSPPKAEREQFF. The rearrangement links TRBV18 to TRBJ2-1, with D uncertain. CDR1 is KGHSH and CDR2 is LQKENI in the germline V gene. The CDR3 is 14 residues long. Trimming took 0 bases from V and 10 from J, leaving 13 bases between them.

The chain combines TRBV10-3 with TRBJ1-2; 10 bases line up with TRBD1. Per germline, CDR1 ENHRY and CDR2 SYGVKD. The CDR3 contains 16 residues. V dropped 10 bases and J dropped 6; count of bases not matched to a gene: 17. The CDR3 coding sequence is TGTGCCACTGCGGGCGACAGGGGGCGTCAGGAAGATGGCTACACCTTC. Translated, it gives CATAGDRGRQEDGYTF.

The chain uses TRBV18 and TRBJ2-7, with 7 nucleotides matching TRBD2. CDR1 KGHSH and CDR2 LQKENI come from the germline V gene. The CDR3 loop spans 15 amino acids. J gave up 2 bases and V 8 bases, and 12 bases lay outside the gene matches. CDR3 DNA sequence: TGTGCCAGCCACGAATCGCCCGGGACTACCTACGAGCAGTACTTC. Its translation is CASHESPGTTYEQYF. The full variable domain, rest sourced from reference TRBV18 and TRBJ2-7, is NAGVMQNPRHLVRRRGQEARLRCSPMKGHSHVYWYRQLPEEGLKFMVYLQKENIIDESGMPKERFSAEFPKEGPSILRIQQVVRGDSAAYFCASHESPGTTYEQYFGPGTRLTVT.

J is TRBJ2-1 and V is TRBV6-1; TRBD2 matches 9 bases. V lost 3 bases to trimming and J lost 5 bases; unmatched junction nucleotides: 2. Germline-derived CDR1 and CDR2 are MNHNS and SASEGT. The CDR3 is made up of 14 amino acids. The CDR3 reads CASSERGGHNEQFF. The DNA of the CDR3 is TGTGCCAGCAGTGAGCGGGGGGGCCACAATGAGCAGTTCTTC.

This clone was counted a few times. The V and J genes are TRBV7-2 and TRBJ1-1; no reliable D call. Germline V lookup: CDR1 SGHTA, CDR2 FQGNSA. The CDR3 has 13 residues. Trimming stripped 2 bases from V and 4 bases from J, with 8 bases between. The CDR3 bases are TGTGCCAGCAGCTTAAGCTCACCCACTGAAGCTTTCTTT. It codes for CASSLSSPTEAFF.

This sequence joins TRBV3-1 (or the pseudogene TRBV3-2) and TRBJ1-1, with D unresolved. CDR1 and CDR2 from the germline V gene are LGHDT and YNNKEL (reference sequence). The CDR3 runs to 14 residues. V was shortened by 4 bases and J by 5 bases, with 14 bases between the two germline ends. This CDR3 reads CASSPSGSGTEAFF. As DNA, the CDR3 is TGTGCCAGCAGCCCATCCGGGAGTGGGACTGAAGCTTTCTTT.

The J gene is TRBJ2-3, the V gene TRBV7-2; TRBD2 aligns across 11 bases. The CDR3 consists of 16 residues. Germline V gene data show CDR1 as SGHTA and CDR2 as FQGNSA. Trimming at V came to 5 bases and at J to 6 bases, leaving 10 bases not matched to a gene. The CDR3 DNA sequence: TGTGCCAGCAGCGTCGTACTAGCGGGAGCCGGGGATACGCAGTATTTT. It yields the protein CASSVVLAGAGDTQYF. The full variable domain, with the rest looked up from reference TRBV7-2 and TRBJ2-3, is GAGVSQSPSNKVTEKGKDVELRCDPISGHTALYWYRQSLGQGLEFLIYFQGNSAPDKSGLPSDRFSAERTGGSVSTLTIQRTQQEDSAVYLCASSVVLAGAGDTQYFGPGTRLTVL.

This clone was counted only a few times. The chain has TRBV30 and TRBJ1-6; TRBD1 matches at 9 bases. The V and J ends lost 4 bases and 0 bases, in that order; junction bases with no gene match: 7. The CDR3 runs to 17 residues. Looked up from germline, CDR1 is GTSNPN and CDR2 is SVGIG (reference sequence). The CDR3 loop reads CAWNSGTGSSYNSPLHF. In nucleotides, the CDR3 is TGTGCCTGGAACTCCGGGACAGGGAGCTCCTATAATTCACCCCTCCACTTT.

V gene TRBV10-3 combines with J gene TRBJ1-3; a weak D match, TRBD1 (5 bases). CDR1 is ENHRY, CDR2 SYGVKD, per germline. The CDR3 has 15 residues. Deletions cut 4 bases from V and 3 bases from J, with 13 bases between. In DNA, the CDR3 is TGTGCCATCAGTGGTACCGGGACGGTTGGAAACACCATATATTTT. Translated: CAISGTGTVGNTIYF.

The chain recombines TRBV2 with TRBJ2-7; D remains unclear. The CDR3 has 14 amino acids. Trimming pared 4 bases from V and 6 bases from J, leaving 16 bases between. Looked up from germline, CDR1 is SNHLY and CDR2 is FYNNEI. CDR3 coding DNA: TGTGCCAGCAGTGTTCGATACATGGTTTCCGAGCAGTACTTC. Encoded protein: CASSVRYMVSEQYF.

CDR3 loop: CASSQPGNRGYGYTF. For the CDR3, the DNA is TGTGCCAGCAGCCAACCCGGGAACAGGGGCTATGGCTACACCTTC. J is TRBJ1-2 and V is TRBV7-2; the match to TRBD1 covers 7 bases. V lost 5 bases to trimming and J lost 4 bases; unmatched junction nucleotides: 10. The V gene's germline CDR1 is SGHTA and CDR2 FQGNSA. The CDR3 runs to 15 residues. Based on the CDR3 plus reference TRBV7-2 and TRBJ1-2, the full variable domain is GAGVSQSPSNKVTEKGKDVELRCDPISGHTALYWYRQSLGQGLEFLIYFQGNSAPDKSGLPSDRFSAERTGGSVSTLTIQRTQQEDSAVYLCASSQPGNRGYGYTFGSGTRLTVV.

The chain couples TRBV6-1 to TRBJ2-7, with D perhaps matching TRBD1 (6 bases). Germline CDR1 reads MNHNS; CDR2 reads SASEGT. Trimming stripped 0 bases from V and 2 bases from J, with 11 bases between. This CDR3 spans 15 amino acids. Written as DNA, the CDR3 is TGTGCCAGCAGTGAAGCTTCAGGGGTGGCCTACGAGCAGTACTTC. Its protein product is CASSEASGVAYEQYF.

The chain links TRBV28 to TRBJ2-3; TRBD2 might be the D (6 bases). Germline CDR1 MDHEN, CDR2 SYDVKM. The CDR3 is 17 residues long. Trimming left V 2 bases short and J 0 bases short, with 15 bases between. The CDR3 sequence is CASSLRVGGTSTDTQYF. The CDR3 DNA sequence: TGTGCCAGCAGTTTAAGAGTAGGCGGGACTAGCACAGATACGCAGTATTTT.

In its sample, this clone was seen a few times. The CDR3 coding sequence is TGTGCCAGCAGTACCCAGGGTGATACGCAGTATTTT. Translated, it gives CASSTQGDTQYF. This chain joins TRBV12-3 or TRBV12-4 and TRBJ2-3, with TRBD1 as a possible D gene (5 bases). Trimming removed 5 bases from V and 6 bases from J, with 9 bases in between. This CDR3 comprises 12 residues.